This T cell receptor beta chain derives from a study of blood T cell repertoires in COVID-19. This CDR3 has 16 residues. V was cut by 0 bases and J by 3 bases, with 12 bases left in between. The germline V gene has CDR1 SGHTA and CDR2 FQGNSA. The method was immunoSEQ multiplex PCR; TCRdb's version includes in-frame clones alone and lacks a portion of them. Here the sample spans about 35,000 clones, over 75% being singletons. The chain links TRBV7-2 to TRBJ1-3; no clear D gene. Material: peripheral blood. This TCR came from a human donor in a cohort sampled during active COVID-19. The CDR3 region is CASSLALGGLGNTIYF. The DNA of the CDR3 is TGTGCCAGCAGCTTAGCTCTAGGCGGTCTTGGAAACACCATATATTTT.